This T cell receptor beta chain was sequenced in a study of shared clonotypes between healthy human individuals. Deep was the level at which the assay was run. Several immunoSEQ plates held equal portions of the genomic DNA taken from each subset. Measured with immunoSEQ multiplex PCR; TCRdb has only the in-frame clones, and not every one. The sample has over 700,000 clones, roughly two thirds seen once. This clone has a single count. Its specificity is unknown. Study-level findings and limits: Few donors limited the genetic and exposure-history diversity represented.

The CDR3 loop spans 17 amino acids. In germline, CDR1 is SQVTM, CDR2 ANQGSEA. With 3 bases removed from V and 5 bases from J, the gap between germline ends came to 25 bases. The gene calls are TRBV29-1 and TRBJ2-5; D is perhaps TRBD2 (6 bases). This clonotype was obtained from a woman between 25 and 40 years old in good health. The specimen was memory CD4+ T cells sorted from blood. The subset denotes: CD45RA-negative fraction. The CDR3 sequence: CSVEIGIAVPGTETQYF. Written as DNA, the CDR3 is TGCAGCGTTGAGATCGGTATTGCGGTCCCGGGGACTGAGACCCAGTACTTC.